This TCR beta chain was sequenced for a study of T cells of healthy individuals. This CDR3 contains 16 residues. V lost 4 bases, J lost 6 bases, and 5 bases stayed unmatched. Germline loops: CDR1 SGHVS, CDR2 FNYEAQ. Each CDR3 protein is one row after TCRdb ran MiXCR on the 5' RACE reads. The table has 55,000 to 65,000 distinct CDR3 sequences, 16% seen once; the top ten hold approximately 4.8%. This clonotype was observed a handful of times. This receptor was taken from a human donor in good health. This chain links TRBV7-6 with TRBJ2-2; TRBD2 matches at 13 bases. The CDR3 DNA reads TGTGCCAGCAGCTCTCCGGGACTAGCGGGGCCCGGGGAGCTGTTTTTT. As protein: CASSSPGLAGPGELFF.